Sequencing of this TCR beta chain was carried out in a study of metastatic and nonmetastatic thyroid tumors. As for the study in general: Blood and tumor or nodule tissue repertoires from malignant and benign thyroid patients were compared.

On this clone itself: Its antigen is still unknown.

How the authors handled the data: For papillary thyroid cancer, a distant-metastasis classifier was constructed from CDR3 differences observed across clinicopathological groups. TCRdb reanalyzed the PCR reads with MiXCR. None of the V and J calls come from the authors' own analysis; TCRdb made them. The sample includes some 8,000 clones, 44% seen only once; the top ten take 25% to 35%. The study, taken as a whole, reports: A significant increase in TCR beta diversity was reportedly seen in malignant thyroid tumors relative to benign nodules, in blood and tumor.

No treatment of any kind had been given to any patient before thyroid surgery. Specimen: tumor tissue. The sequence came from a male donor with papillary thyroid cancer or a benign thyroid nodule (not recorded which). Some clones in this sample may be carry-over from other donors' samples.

This CDR3 reads CSASQLLADTQYF. The CDR3 nucleotides are TGCAGTGCTAGTCAGCTCCTGGCAGATACGCAGTATTTT. This chain uses TRBV20-1 with TRBJ2-3; D gene uncertain. V dropped 3 bases and J dropped 4 bases, with 11 bases sitting between them. This CDR3 contains 13 residues. CDR1 is DFQATT, CDR2 SNEGSKA, per germline (reference sequence).